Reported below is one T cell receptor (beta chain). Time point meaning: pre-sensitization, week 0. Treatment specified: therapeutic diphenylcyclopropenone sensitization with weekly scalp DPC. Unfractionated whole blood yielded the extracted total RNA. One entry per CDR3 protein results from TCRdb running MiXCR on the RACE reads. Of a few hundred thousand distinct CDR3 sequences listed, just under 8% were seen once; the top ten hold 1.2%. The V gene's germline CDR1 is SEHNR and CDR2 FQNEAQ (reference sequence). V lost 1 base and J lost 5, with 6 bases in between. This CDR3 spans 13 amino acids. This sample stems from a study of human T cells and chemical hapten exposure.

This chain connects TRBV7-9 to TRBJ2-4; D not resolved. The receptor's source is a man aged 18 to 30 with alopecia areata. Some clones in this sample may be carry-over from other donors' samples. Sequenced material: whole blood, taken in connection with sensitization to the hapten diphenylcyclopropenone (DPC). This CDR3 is CASSLGVQNIQYF. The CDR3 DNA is TGTGCCAGCAGCTTAGGTGTTCAAAACATTCAGTACTTC.